The rows below give T cell receptor beta chains drawn from one sample of a study of blood T cell repertoires in COVID-19. This table comes from immunoSEQ multiplex PCR, and its TCRdb copy is limited to in-frame clones, with some not included. Among 150,000 to 200,000 clones listed, about 85% were seen once. The specimen was peripheral blood. All receptors derive from a man aged 55-75 years who had recovered from COVID-19. Both conserved end residues are part of each CDR3. A D gene is named only where the DNA matches it firmly. Part of the rows lack a size; the others show once, few, many or a class for expanded clones.

j_call | v_call | d_call | clone_size | cdr3_aa | cdr3_nt
TRBJ2-1 | TRBV27 | TRBD2 | NA | CASSSPTSSGEKGFYEQFF | TGTGCCAGCAGTTCACCTACCTCTAGCGGGGAGAAGGGATTCTATGAGCAGTTCTTC
TRBJ2-5 | TRBV19 | NA | NA | CASSRGRYGETQYF | TGTGCCAGTAGTAGAGGGAGATACGGGGAGACCCAGTACTTC
TRBJ2-5 | TRBV4-2 | TRBD2 | NA | CASSQAGLAGQETQYF | TGTGCCAGCAGCCAAGCGGGACTAGCGGGACAAGAGACCCAGTACTTC
TRBJ2-1 | TRBV5-1 | NA | NA | CASSLVSGNEQFF | TGCGCCAGCAGCTTGGTGTCGGGGAATGAGCAGTTCTTC
TRBJ2-3 | TRBV2 | NA | NA | CASSGARATDTQYF | TGTGCCAGCAGTGGGGCCAGGGCTACAGATACGCAGTATTTT
TRBJ2-1 | TRBV5-8 | NA | NA | CASSFAGSSYNEQFF | TGTGCCAGCAGCTTCGCGGGAAGCTCCTACAATGAGCAGTTCTTC
TRBJ1-3 | TRBV2 | NA | NA | CASSGILGGNTIYF | TGTGCCAGCAGTGGGATTTTGGGCGGAAACACCATATATTTT
TRBJ1-4 | TRBV10-3 | TRBD1 | NA | CAISDIQGSEKLFF | TGTGCCATCAGTGATATACAGGGGAGTGAAAAACTGTTTTTT
TRBJ1-4 | TRBV28 | TRBD1 | NA | CASSFGTGTTNEKLFF | TGTGCCAGCAGTTTTGGGACAGGGACAACTAATGAAAAACTGTTTTTT
TRBJ2-2 | TRBV10-2 | TRBD1 | NA | CASRKTGMNTGELFF | TGCGCCAGCAGAAAGACAGGGATGAACACCGGGGAGCTGTTTTTT
TRBJ2-1 | TRBV11-3 | NA | NA | CASSLFLASYNEQFF | TGTGCCAGCAGCTTATTCCTAGCGTCCTACAATGAGCAGTTCTTC
TRBJ2-7 | TRBV3-1/TRBV3-2 | TRBD1 | NA | CASSQASGGTYEQYF | TGTGCCAGCAGCCAAGCGTCAGGGGGTACCTACGAGCAGTACTTC
TRBJ2-3 | TRBV9 | TRBD2 | NA | CASSARLARDTQYF | TGTGCCAGCAGCGCCCGACTAGCGAGAGATACGCAGTATTTT
TRBJ2-1 | TRBV7-8 | TRBD2 | NA | CASSSRGRGLAGGSQFF | TGTGCCAGCAGCTCCCGGGGTAGGGGACTAGCGGGTGGATCCCAGTTCTTC
TRBJ2-7 | TRBV9 | TRBD2 | NA | CASSPRLAGDEQYF | TGTGCCAGCAGCCCCCGACTAGCGGGAGACGAGCAGTACTTC
TRBJ1-2 | TRBV3-1/TRBV3-2 | NA | NA | CASSLTSGGYTF | TGTGCCAGCAGCCTTACTTCGGGGGGCTACACCTTC
TRBJ1-2 | TRBV4-1 | TRBD1 | NA | CASSQEAGQGHYGYTF | TGCGCCAGCAGCCAAGAGGCGGGACAGGGGCACTATGGCTACACCTTC
TRBJ2-5 | TRBV9 | TRBD1 | NA | CASSASGGETQYF | TGTGCCAGCAGCGCCTCAGGGGGAGAGACCCAGTACTTC
TRBJ1-1 | TRBV29-1 | TRBD1 | NA | CSVAGTGGYNTEAFF | TGCAGCGTCGCCGGGACAGGGGGATATAACACTGAAGCTTTCTTT
TRBJ2-3 | TRBV19 | NA | NA | CASSIGRGGDTQYF | TGTGCCAGTAGTATCGGGCGGGGTGGAGATACGCAGTATTTT
TRBJ1-1 | TRBV5-1 | TRBD1 | NA | CASSLERQGEAFF | TGCGCCAGCAGCTTGGAGCGACAGGGTGAAGCTTTCTTT
TRBJ1-1 | TRBV9 | TRBD1 | NA | CASSVDPGGGVNTEAFF | TGTGCCAGCAGCGTAGACCCAGGGGGCGGCGTCAACACTGAAGCTTTCTTT
TRBJ1-1 | TRBV30 | NA | NA | CAWSVGASTEAFF | TGTGCCTGGAGTGTGGGGGCCAGCACTGAAGCTTTCTTT
TRBJ2-2 | TRBV19 | TRBD1 | NA | CASSIHRGGELFF | TGTGCCAGTAGTATACACAGGGGTGGGGAGCTGTTTTTT
TRBJ2-3 | TRBV7-9 | NA | NA | CASSDPRTSTDTQYF | TGTGCCAGCAGCGACCCCAGGACTAGCACAGATACGCAGTATTTT
TRBJ1-5 | TRBV15 | NA | NA | CATSKREDQPQHF | TGTGCCACCAGCAAAAGGGAGGATCAGCCCCAGCATTTT
TRBJ2-2 | TRBV6-6 | TRBD1 | NA | CASSYRDRGTGELFF | TGTGCCAGCAGTTACCGGGACAGGGGCACCGGGGAGCTGTTTTTT
TRBJ1-1 | TRBV25-1 | NA | NA | CASSVDTNTEAFF | TGTGCCAGCAGTGTGGACACGAACACTGAAGCTTTCTTT
TRBJ1-1 | TRBV7-9 | NA | few | CASSLDGRTYTEAFF | TGTGCCAGCAGCTTAGACGGGAGGACATACACTGAAGCTTTCTTT
TRBJ2-3 | TRBV5-5 | TRBD2 | NA | CASSLYSGGASSTDTQYF | TGTGCCAGCAGCTTGTACAGCGGGGGGGCTTCGAGCACAGATACGCAGTATTTT
TRBJ2-4 | TRBV27 | NA | NA | CASRGGDRNIQYF | TGTGCCAGCAGGGGGGGAGACCGAAACATTCAGTACTTC
TRBJ2-3 | TRBV6-5 | TRBD2 | NA | CASSQRLAYTDTQYF | TGTGCCAGCAGTCAAAGACTAGCCTACACAGATACGCAGTATTTT
TRBJ2-1 | TRBV29-1 | NA | NA | CSVTELGHNSYNEQFF | TGCAGCGTTACCGAACTGGGACACAACTCCTACAATGAGCAGTTCTTC
TRBJ2-1 | TRBV9 | TRBD2 | NA | CASSAGLPNNEQFF | TGTGCCAGCAGCGCGGGACTACCGAACAATGAGCAGTTCTTC
TRBJ2-6 | TRBV6-2/TRBV6-3 | TRBD1 | NA | CASSYSAHRGSTGANVLTF | TGTGCCAGCAGTTACTCGGCCCACAGGGGGTCCACTGGGGCCAACGTCCTGACTTTC
TRBJ2-1 | TRBV13 | NA | once | CATLPGGRGEQFF | TGTGCCACACTCCCGGGGGGCAGGGGTGAGCAGTTCTTC
TRBJ2-5 | TRBV14 | NA | NA | CASSPGGEETQYF | TGTGCCAGCAGTCCAGGCGGGGAAGAGACCCAGTACTTC
TRBJ1-3 | TRBV6-5 | NA | NA | CASSYSGSATGNTIYF | TGTGCCAGCAGTTACTCCGGGTCGGCCACTGGAAACACCATATATTTT
TRBJ2-2 | TRBV11-2 | TRBD2 | NA | CASQRGAAGELFF | TGTGCCAGCCAGCGGGGGGCGGCCGGGGAGCTGTTTTTT
TRBJ2-2 | TRBV5-1 | TRBD2 | NA | CASSFFFGRGGPGELFF | TGCGCCAGCAGCTTCTTTTTTGGGCGGGGGGGCCCCGGGGAGCTGTTTTTT
TRBJ2-7 | TRBV5-4 | NA | NA | CASSFTGNYEQYF | TGTGCCAGCAGCTTCACAGGGAACTACGAGCAGTACTTC
TRBJ2-7 | TRBV7-3 | TRBD1 | NA | CASSSMDRGLGEQYF | TGTGCCAGCAGCTCCATGGACAGGGGGTTAGGCGAGCAGTACTTC